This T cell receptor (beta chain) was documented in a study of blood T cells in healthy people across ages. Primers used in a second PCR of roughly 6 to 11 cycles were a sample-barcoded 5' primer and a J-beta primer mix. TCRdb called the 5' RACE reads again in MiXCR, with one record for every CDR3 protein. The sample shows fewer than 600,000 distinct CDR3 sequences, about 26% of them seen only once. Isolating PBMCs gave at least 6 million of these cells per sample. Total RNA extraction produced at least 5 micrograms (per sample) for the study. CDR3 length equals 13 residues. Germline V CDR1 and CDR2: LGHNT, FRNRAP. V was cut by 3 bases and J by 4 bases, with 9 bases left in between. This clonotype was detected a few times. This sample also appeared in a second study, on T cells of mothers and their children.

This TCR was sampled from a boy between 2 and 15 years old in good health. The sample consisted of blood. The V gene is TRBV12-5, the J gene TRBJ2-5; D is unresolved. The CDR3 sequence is CASGLVQRETQYF. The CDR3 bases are TGTGCTAGTGGTTTAGTCCAACGAGAGACCCAGTACTTC.